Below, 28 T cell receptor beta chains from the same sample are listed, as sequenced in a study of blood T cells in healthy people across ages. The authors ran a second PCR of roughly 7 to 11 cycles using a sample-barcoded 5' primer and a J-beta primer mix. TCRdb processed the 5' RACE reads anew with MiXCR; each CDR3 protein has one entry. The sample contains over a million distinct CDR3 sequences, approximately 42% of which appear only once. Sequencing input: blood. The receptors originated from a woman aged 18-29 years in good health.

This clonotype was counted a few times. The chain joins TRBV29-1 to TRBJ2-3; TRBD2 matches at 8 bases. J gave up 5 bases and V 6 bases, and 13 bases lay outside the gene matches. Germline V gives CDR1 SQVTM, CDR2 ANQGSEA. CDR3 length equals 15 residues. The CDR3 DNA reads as TGCAGCGTGGCCTCGGGGGGGGAAATTAGAGATACGCAGTATTTT. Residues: CSVASGGEIRDTQYF.

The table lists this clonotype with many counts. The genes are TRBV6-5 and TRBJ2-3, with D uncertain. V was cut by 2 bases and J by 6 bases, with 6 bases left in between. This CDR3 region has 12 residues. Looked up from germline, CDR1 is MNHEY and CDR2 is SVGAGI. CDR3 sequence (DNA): TGTGCCAGCAGTTACCCTCCGGATACGCAGTATTTT. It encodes CASSYPPDTQYF.

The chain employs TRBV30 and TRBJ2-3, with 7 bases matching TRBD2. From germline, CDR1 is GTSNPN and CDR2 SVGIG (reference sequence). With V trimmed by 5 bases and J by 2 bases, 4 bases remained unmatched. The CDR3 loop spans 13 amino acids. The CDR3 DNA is TGTGCCTGGCTAGCGGCTTACACAGATACGCAGTATTTT. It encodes CAWLAAYTDTQYF.

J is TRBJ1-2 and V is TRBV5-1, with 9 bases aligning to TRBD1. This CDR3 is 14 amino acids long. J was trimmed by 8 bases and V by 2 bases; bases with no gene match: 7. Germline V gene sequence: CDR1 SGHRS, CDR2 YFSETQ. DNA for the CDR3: TGCGCCAGCAGCTTTTTTCGGGACAGGGAAGGCTACACCTTC. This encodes CASSFFRDREGYTF. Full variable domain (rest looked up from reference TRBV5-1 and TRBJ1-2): KAGVTQTPRYLIKTRGQQVTLSCSPISGHRSVSWYQQTPGQGLQFLFEYFSETQRNKGNFPGRFSGRQFSNSRSEMNVSTLELGDSALYLCASSFFRDREGYTFGSGTRLTVV.

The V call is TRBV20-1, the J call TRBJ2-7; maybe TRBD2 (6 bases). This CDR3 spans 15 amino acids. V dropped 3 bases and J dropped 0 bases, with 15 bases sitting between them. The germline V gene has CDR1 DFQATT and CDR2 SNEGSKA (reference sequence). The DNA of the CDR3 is TGCAGTGCTAGGCCTCCGGGACTCCTCTCCTACGAGCAGTACTTC. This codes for CSARPPGLLSYEQYF.

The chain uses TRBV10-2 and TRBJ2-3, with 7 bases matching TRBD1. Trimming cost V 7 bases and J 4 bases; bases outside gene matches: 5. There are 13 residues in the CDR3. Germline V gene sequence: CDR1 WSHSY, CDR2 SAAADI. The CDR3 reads CASTTQGPDTQYF. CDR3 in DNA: TGCGCCAGCACCACACAGGGGCCAGATACGCAGTATTTT.

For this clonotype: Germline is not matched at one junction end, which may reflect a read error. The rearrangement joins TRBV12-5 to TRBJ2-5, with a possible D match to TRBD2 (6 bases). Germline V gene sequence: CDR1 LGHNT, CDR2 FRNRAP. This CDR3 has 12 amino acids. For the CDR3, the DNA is TGTGCTAGTGGCTTGGGACTTAATGAGCAGTACTTC. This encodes CASGLGLNEQYF.

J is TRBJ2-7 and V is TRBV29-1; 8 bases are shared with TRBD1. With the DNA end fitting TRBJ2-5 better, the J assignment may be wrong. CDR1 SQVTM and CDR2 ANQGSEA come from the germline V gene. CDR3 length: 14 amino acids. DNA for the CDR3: TGCAGCGCTCTGACAGGGGACGTGGCAGAGACCCAGTACTTC. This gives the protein CSALTGDVAETQYF.

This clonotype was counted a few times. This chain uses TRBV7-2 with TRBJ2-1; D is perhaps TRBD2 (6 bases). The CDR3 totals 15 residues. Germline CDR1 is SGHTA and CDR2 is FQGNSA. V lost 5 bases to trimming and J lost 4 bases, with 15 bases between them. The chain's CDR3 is CASSPAGLAYNEQFF. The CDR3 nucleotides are TGTGCCAGCAGCCCCGCGGGACTGGCTTACAATGAGCAGTTCTTC. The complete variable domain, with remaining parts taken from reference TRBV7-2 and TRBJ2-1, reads GAGVSQSPSNKVTEKGKDVELRCDPISGHTALYWYRQSLGQGLEFLIYFQGNSAPDKSGLPSDRFSAERTGGSVSTLTIQRTQQEDSAVYLCASSPAGLAYNEQFFGPGTRLTVL.

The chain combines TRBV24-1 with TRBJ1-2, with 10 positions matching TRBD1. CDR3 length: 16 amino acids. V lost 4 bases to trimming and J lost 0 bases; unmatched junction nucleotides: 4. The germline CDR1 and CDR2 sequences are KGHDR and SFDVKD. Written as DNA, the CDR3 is TGTGCCACCAGTGAGCCCGGGACAGGGGCTAACTATGGCTACACCTTC. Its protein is CATSEPGTGANYGYTF.

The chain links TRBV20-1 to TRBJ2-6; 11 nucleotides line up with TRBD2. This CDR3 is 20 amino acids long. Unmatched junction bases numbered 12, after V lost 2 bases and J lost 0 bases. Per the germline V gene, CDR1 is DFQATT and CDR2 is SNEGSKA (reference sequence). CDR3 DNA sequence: TGCAGTGCTAGACCTGGCACTAGCGGGGGACCCGGCTCTGGGGCCAACGTCCTGACTTTC. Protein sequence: CSARPGTSGGPGSGANVLTF.

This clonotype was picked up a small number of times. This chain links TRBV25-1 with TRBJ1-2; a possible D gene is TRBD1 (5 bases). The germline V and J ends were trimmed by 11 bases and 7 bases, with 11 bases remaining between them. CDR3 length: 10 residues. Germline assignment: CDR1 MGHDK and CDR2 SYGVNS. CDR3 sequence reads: CAARGGGYTF. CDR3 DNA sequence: TGTGCCGCACGTGGGGGTGGCTACACCTTC.

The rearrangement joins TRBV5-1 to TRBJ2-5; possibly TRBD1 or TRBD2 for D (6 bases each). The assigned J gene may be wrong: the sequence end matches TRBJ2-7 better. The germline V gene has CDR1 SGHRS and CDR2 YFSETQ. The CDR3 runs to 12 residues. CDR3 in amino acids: CASSPRGAEQYF. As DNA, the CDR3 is TGCGCCAGCAGCCCGAGGGGGGCCGAGCAGTACTTC.

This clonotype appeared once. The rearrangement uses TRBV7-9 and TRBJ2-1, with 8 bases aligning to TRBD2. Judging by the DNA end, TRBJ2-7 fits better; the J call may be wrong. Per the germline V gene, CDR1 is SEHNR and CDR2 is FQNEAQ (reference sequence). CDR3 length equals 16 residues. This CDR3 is CASSFPSGSVNNEQYF. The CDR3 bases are TGTGCCAGCAGCTTCCCCAGCGGGAGTGTGAACAATGAGCAGTACTTC.

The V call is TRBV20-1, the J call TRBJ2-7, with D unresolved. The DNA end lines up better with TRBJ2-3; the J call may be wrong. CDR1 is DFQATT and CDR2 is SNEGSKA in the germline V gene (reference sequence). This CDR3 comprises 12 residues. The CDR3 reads CSAQWVTDTQYF. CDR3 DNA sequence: TGCAGTGCCCAGTGGGTAACGGATACGCAGTATTTT.

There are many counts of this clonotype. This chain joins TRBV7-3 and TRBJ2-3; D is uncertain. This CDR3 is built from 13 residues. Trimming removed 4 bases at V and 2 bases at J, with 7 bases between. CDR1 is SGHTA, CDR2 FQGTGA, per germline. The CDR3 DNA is TGTGCCAGCAGCTCTCCCAACACAGATACGCAGTATTTT. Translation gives CASSSPNTDTQYF.

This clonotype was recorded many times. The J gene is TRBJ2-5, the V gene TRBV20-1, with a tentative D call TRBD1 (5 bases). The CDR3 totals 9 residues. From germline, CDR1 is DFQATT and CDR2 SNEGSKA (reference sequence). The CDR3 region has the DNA TGCAGCGCAGGGGAGACCCAGTACTTC. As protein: CSAGETQYF.

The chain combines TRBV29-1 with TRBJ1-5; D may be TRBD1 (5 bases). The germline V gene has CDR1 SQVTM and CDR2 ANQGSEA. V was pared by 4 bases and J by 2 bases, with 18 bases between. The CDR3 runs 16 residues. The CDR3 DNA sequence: TGCAGCGTTGTAGACGGGGCTCCAGCGGGCAATCAGCCCCAGCATTTT. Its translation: CSVVDGAPAGNQPQHF.

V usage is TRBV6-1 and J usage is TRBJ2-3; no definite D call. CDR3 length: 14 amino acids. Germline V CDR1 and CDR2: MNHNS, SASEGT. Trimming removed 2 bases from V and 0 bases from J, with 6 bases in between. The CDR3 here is CASSEQHSTDTQYF. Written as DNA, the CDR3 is TGTGCCAGCAGTGAACAACACAGCACAGATACGCAGTATTTT.

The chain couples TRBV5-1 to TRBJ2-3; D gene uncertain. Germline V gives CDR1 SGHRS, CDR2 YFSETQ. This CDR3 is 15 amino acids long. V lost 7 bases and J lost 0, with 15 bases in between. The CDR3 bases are TGCGCCAGCTCTGCTCTAATCCCTAGCACAGATACGCAGTATTTT. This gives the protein CASSALIPSTDTQYF.

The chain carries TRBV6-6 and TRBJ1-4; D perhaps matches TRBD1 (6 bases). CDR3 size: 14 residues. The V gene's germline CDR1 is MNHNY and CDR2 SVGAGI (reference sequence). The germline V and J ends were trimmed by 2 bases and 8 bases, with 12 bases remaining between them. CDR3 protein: CASSYGGDREKLFF. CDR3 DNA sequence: TGTGCCAGCAGTTACGGGGGCGATAGGGAAAAACTGTTTTTT.

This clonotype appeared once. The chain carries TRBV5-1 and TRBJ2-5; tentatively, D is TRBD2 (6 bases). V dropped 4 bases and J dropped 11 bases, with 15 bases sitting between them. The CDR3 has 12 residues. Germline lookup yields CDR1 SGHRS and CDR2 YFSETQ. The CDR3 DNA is TGCGCCAGCAGCATGGGGGGAAATGAGCAGTACTTC. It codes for CASSMGGNEQYF.

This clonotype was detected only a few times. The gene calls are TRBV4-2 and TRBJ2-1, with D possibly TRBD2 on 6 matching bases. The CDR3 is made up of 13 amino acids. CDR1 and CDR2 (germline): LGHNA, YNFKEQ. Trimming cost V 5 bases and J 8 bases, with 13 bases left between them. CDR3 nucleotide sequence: TGTGCCAGCAGCACCTTTGGGGAGGATGAGCAGTTCTTC. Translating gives CASSTFGEDEQFF.

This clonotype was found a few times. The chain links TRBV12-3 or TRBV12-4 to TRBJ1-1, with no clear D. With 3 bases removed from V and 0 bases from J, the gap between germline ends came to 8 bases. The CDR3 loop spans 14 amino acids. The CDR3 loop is CASSFDGLNTEAFF. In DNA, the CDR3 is TGTGCCAGCAGTTTCGACGGGCTGAACACTGAAGCTTTCTTT.

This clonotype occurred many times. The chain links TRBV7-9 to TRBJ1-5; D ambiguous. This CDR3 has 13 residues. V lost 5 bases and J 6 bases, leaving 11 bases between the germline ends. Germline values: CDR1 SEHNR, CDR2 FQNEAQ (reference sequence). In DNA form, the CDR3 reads TGTGCCAGCAGCCCCCAAGGGCTTCAGCCCCAGCATTTT. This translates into CASSPQGLQPQHF.

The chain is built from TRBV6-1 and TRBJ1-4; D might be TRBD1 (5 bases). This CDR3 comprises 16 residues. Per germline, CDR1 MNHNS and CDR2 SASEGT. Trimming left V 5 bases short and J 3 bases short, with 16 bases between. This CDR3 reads CASSKTGPLANEKLFF. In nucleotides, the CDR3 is TGTGCCAGCAGTAAGACGGGGCCCCTTGCTAATGAAAAACTGTTTTTT.

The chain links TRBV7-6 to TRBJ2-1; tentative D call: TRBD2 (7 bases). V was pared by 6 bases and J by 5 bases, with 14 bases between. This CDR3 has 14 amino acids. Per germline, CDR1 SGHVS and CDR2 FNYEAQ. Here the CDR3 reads CASRGGLWDNEQFF. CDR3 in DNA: TGTGCCAGCAGAGGGGGACTATGGGACAATGAGCAGTTCTTC.

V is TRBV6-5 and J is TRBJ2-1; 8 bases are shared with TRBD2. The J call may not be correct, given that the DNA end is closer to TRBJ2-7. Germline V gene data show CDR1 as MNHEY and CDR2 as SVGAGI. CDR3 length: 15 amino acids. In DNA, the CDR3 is TGTGCCAGCAGGCCGTGGGAGCGGGGGTACAATGAGCAGTACTTC. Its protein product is CASRPWERGYNEQYF.